In this sample, the clone carrying this T cell receptor beta chain turned up once. Per the germline V gene, CDR1 is KGHSH and CDR2 is LQKENI. V gave up 1 base and J gave up 3 bases; unmatched junction bases: 11. This CDR3 has 17 residues. cDNA came from about 0.51 to 1 ug RNA primed by random hexamers. An immunoSEQ multiplex PCR generated amplified TCR beta CDR3 products spanning 54 Vbeta and 13 Jbeta. Using its own MiXCR run on the immunoSEQ multiplex PCR reads, TCRdb lists one record per CDR3 protein. The data show 100,000 to 150,000 distinct CDR3 sequences, 90% to 95% seen once. The source of the sample is a study of CD8 T cells in Susac syndrome. Sequencing of TCR beta was performed on blood CD8+ T cells and on blood CD4+ T cells. As controls, healthy donors matched for age and sex were used. Negative magnetic isolation gave CD8+ and CD4+ cells; FACS enriched CD8+ TEMRA.

The V call is TRBV18, the J call TRBJ2-7, with 8 bases matching TRBD1. The sequence was collected from a human donor in good health. The sample was CD4+ T cells from PBMCs. In DNA form, the CDR3 reads TGTGCCAGCTCACCACTAAAAGGACAGGGAGGATTCTACGAGCAGTACTTC. Translation gives CASSPLKGQGGFYEQYF. The full variable domain, completed using reference TRBV18 and TRBJ2-7, is NAGVMQNPRHLVRRRGQEARLRCSPMKGHSHVYWYRQLPEEGLKFMVYLQKENIIDESGMPKERFSAEFPKEGPSILRIQQVVRGDSAAYFCASSPLKGQGGFYEQYFGPGTRLTVT.